This note documents a single T cell receptor (beta chain) sequence. This entry comes from a study of blood T cell repertoires in COVID-19. V was shortened by 7 bases and J by 1 base, with 4 bases between the two germline ends. This CDR3 has 11 residues. Sequenced by immunoSEQ multiplex PCR; TCRdb stores in-frame clones only, minus some. There are a few hundred thousand clones in the sample; roughly nine tenths occur only once, and over 4% lies in the top ten. Sequencing was done on a sample of peripheral blood. The sequence came from a man aged 60 to 75 who had recovered from COVID-19. The chain is built from TRBV12-3 or TRBV12-4 and TRBJ1-1, with D hard to call. The CDR3 sequence: CASTRNTEAFF. DNA of the CDR3: TGTGCCAGCACCCGGAACACTGAAGCTTTCTTT.